The 31 T cell receptor beta chains below come from one sample, sequenced in a study of blood T cells in healthy people across ages. Primed by a sample-barcoded 5' primer and a J-beta primer mix, a second PCR proceeded for about 6 to 11 cycles. MiXCR, run by TCRdb on the 5' RACE reads, gives a single entry per CDR3 protein. The table lists 550,000 to 650,000 distinct CDR3 sequences, about a quarter of them singletons. These same data were also listed under a study on T cells of mothers and their children.

Sequencing was carried out using blood. These receptors were collected from a boy between 2 and 15 years old in good health.

On this clonotype: One junction end disagrees with the germline gene, perhaps due to a read error. This chain links TRBV27 with TRBJ2-7; TRBD1 matches 12 bases. CDR1 is MNHEY and CDR2 is SMNVEV in the germline V gene (reference sequence). CDR3 length equals 15 residues. CDR3 sequence: CASSRKGQGAYGQYF. Written as DNA, the CDR3 is TGTGCCAGCAGCCGAAAGGGACAGGGGGCCTACGGGCAGTACTTC.

V usage is TRBV27 and J usage is TRBJ2-3, with TRBD1 as a possible D gene (6 bases). Trimming shortened V by 4 bases and J by 4 bases, and 21 bases separated the two germline ends. CDR1 is MNHEY, CDR2 SMNVEV, per germline (reference sequence). CDR3 length: 17 residues. In DNA, the CDR3 is TGTGCCAGCAGTTCAATTAACAGGGAAGCAGTGTCAGATACGCAGTATTTT. This encodes CASSSINREAVSDTQYF.

V and J are TRBV12-3 or TRBV12-4 and TRBJ2-5, with 13 bases aligning to TRBD2. The last part of the DNA fits TRBJ2-1 better; the J call may be wrong. The CDR3 runs to 13 residues. CDR3 protein: CASRTSGRNEQFF. As DNA, the CDR3 is TGTGCCAGCAGGACTAGCGGGAGGAATGAGCAGTTCTTC.

This clonotype was found a few times. The chain is built from TRBV10-3 and TRBJ2-5; a weak D match, TRBD1 (6 bases). This CDR3 is built from 16 residues. Germline lookup yields CDR1 ENHRY and CDR2 SYGVKD. V was clipped by 8 bases and J by 10 bases, with 29 bases between them. For the CDR3, the DNA is TGTGCCATCGGCGACAGGTCTTCTGCTATTTTGGGAGTCCAGTACTTC. Its translation: CAIGDRSSAILGVQYF.

In this sample, this clonotype turned up a few times. This chain links TRBV4-1 with TRBJ2-1; 7 bases are shared with TRBD1. This CDR3 has 14 amino acids. V lost 10 bases, J lost 4 bases, and 10 bases stayed unmatched. From germline, CDR1 is MGHRA and CDR2 YSYEKL. Written as DNA, the CDR3 is TGCGCCACCCATGGTGGGACAGATTACAATGAGCAGTTCTTC. Translating it yields CATHGGTDYNEQFF.

The chain recombines TRBV24-1 with TRBJ1-6; D possibly corresponds to TRBD1 (5 bases). Between the trimmed V and J ends, which lost 11 bases and 7 bases, there was a span of 20 bases. This CDR3 contains 15 residues. Germline V gene data show CDR1 as KGHDR and CDR2 as SFDVKD. CDR3 residues: CANLPGLRRNSPLHF. CDR3 DNA: TGTGCCAACCTACCGGGGCTGCGGAGAAATTCACCCCTCCACTTT.

This rearrangement joins TRBV5-4 to TRBJ1-1; unclear D gene. This CDR3 has 14 amino acids. Germline V gives CDR1 SGHNT, CDR2 YYREEE (reference sequence). Trimming took 5 bases from V and 1 from J, leaving 12 bases between them. CDR3 protein: CASSGRSENTEAFF. CDR3 nucleotide sequence: TGTGCCAGCAGTGGGAGAAGTGAGAACACTGAAGCTTTCTTT.

The table lists this clonotype with a few counts. The rearrangement joins TRBV5-6 to TRBJ2-1; no definite D call. The CDR3 has 16 amino acids. Trimming took 1 base from V and 4 from J, leaving 15 bases between them. Per the germline V gene, CDR1 is SGHDT and CDR2 is YYEEEE. As DNA, the CDR3 is TGTGCCAGCAGCTTGCAGGCGTCCTCGCCTTACAATGAGCAGTTCTTC. It translates to CASSLQASSPYNEQFF. Full variable domain (outside the CDR3, taken from reference TRBV5-6 and TRBJ2-1): DAGVTQSPTHLIKTRGQQVTLRCSPKSGHDTVSWYQQALGQGPQFIFQYYEEEERQRGNFPDRFSGHQFPNYSSELNVNALLLGDSALYLCASSLQASSPYNEQFFGPGTRLTVL.

V is TRBV11-1 and J is TRBJ2-5, with 7 bases that match TRBD2. V lost 5 bases and J lost 4; bases outside the gene matches: 7. The CDR3 is 14 amino acids. Germline loops: CDR1 SGHAT, CDR2 FQDESV (reference sequence). The CDR3 DNA sequence: TGTGCCAGCAGCGCCGGGGGGAACTCAGAGACCCAGTACTTC. It codes for CASSAGGNSETQYF.

The chain is built from TRBV10-2 and TRBJ2-1; no reliable D call. The CDR3 spans 15 residues. Germline CDR1 and CDR2: WSHSY and SAAADI. V dropped 2 bases and J dropped 1 base, with 9 bases sitting between them. In DNA, the CDR3 is TGCGCCAGCAGTGAGCGGCTAGGGTCCTACAATGAGCAGTTCTTC. Its protein is CASSERLGSYNEQFF.

This clonotype was counted only a few times. The chain carries TRBV4-1 and TRBJ2-1; weak D call: TRBD2 (5 bases). The CDR3 is 19 amino acids. The ends were cut back, 0 bases at V and 5 bases at J, with 23 bases in the middle. Germline V CDR1 and CDR2: MGHRA, YSYEKL. The CDR3 nucleotides are TGCGCCAGCAGCCAAGAGACCGGGCTTGGAAGGACTTTACACAATGAGCAGTTCTTC. Protein: CASSQETGLGRTLHNEQFF.

The rearrangement uses TRBV7-3 and TRBJ2-2; TRBD2 is a possible D gene (6 bases). The length of the CDR3 is 13 residues. V lost 5 bases to trimming and J lost 7 bases, with 11 bases between them. The V gene's germline CDR1 is SGHTA and CDR2 FQGTGA. In DNA, the CDR3 is TGTGCCAGCAGCCCCGGCGGGGACGGGGAGCTGTTTTTT. It encodes CASSPGGDGELFF.

This clonotype was counted a few times. The chain combines TRBV28 with TRBJ2-5; possible D gene TRBD2, 7 bases. Trimming removed 3 bases from V and 7 bases from J, with 18 bases in between. The CDR3 has 15 amino acids. Germline CDR1 MDHEN, CDR2 SYDVKM. CDR3 in amino acids: CASSLGGQRYGTQYF. CDR3 nucleotides: TGTGCCAGCAGTTTGGGGGGGCAGAGGTATGGGACCCAGTACTTC.

The J gene is TRBJ1-6, the V gene TRBV9; TRBD1 is a possible D gene (5 bases). The germline V gene encodes CDR1 SGDLS and CDR2 YYNGEE. V was pared by 3 bases and J by 14 bases, with 15 bases between. The CDR3 runs 13 residues. The CDR3 bases are TGTGCCAGCAGCGCTGGGGCCCCGGACACCCTCCACTTT. Translation: CASSAGAPDTLHF.

V and J are TRBV7-2 and TRBJ2-3, with 11 bases aligning to TRBD2. Germline CDR1 reads SGHTA; CDR2 reads FQGNSA. The CDR3 is 16 residues long. Germline trimming cut 3 bases from V and 0 bases from J; bases unmatched to any gene: 2. DNA of the CDR3: TGTGCCAGCAGCTTTACTAGCGGGGGTAGCACAGATACGCAGTATTTT. Its translation: CASSFTSGGSTDTQYF.

This clonotype was recorded only once. This sequence joins TRBV27 and TRBJ2-7, with 7 bases lining up with TRBD1. After removal of 2 bases from V and 4 bases from J, the junction contained 5 bases not matched to a gene. Per germline, CDR1 MNHEY and CDR2 SMNVEV (reference sequence). This CDR3 spans 14 amino acids. This CDR3 is CASSLRGQLYEQYF. The CDR3 DNA is TGTGCCAGCAGTTTAAGGGGACAGCTTTACGAGCAGTACTTC.

V is TRBV12-3 or TRBV12-4 and J is TRBJ1-2, with 7 positions matching TRBD1. This CDR3 is 13 amino acids long. V lost 6 bases and J lost 3; bases outside the gene matches: 4. The chain's CDR3 is CASSETGYYGYTF. CDR3 in DNA: TGTGCCAGCAGCGAGACAGGGTACTATGGCTACACCTTC.

The chain couples TRBV25-1 to TRBJ2-7; the match to TRBD2 covers 9 bases. The CDR3 spans 15 residues. V gave up 2 bases and J gave up 5 bases; unmatched junction bases: 7. The germline CDR1 and CDR2 sequences are MGHDK and SYGVNS. The CDR3 coding sequence is TGTGCCAGCAGTGAACGGCGGGAGGGCCACGACGAGCAGTACTTC. It translates to CASSERREGHDEQYF.

This clonotype was counted between two and nine times. The J gene is TRBJ2-5, the V gene TRBV10-3; TRBD2 agrees at 16 bases. The better agreement between TRBJ2-7 and the DNA end casts doubt on the J call. Germline V gene lookup returns CDR1 ENHRY and CDR2 SYGVKD. The CDR3 totals 15 residues. In DNA, the CDR3 is TGTGCCATCAGTGAGGGGACTAGCGGGAGGGGCGAGCAGTACTTC. Its translation is CAISEGTSGRGEQYF.

The V and J genes are TRBV5-4 and TRBJ2-6; D tentatively reads TRBD1 or TRBD2 (5 bases each). CDR3 length: 16 residues. Germline values: CDR1 SGHNT, CDR2 YYREEE (reference sequence). The V gene lost 4 bases and the J gene lost 2 bases, with 13 bases spanning the gap. The CDR3 loop is CASSEDGAAGANVLTF. CDR3 bases: TGTGCCAGCAGCGAGGACGGGGCTGCTGGGGCCAACGTCCTGACTTTC.

This chain joins TRBV29-1 and TRBJ1-3; D gene unclear. CDR1 is SQVTM, CDR2 ANQGSEA, per germline. This CDR3 comprises 13 residues. V lost 4 bases to trimming and J lost 3 bases, with 10 bases between them. The CDR3: CSVAIGVGNTIYF. CDR3 nucleotides: TGCAGCGTTGCGATTGGGGTTGGAAACACCATATATTTT.

The chain employs TRBV20-1 and TRBJ2-2; 12 positions match TRBD2. Germline-derived CDR1 and CDR2 are DFQATT and SNEGSKA (reference sequence). J gave up 5 bases and V 6 bases, and 1 base lay outside the gene matches. CDR3 size: 13 residues. CDR3 residues: CSAGLAGTGELFF. CDR3 bases: TGCAGTGCCGGACTAGCGGGGACCGGGGAGCTGTTTTTT.

This clonotype showed up just a few times. J is TRBJ1-2 and V is TRBV7-9; 7 bases are shared with TRBD1. Germline V gene data show CDR1 as SEHNR and CDR2 as FQNEAQ (reference sequence). This CDR3 is built from 14 residues. V lost 4 bases and J lost 2; bases outside the gene matches: 4. The CDR3: CASSWDRLNYGYTF. CDR3 nucleotide sequence: TGTGCCAGCAGCTGGGACAGACTCAACTATGGCTACACCTTC.

The chain is built from TRBV5-6 and TRBJ2-5; 9 positions match TRBD1. From germline, CDR1 is SGHDT and CDR2 YYEEEE. V was clipped by 4 bases and J by 7 bases; unmatched bases: 8. This CDR3 has 14 residues. The CDR3 region has the DNA TGTGCCAGCAGCGGGCCGGGACAGGGAATGACCCAGTACTTC. It codes for CASSGPGQGMTQYF.

The chain couples TRBV9 to TRBJ1-2; 9 bases match TRBD1. The CDR3 loop spans 15 amino acids. V was pared by 0 bases and J by 6 bases, with 6 bases of the junction left unmatched. Germline CDR1 SGDLS, CDR2 YYNGEE. In DNA, the CDR3 is TGTGCCAGCAGCGTAGGAACAACAGGGGGCAATGGCTACACCTTC. This encodes CASSVGTTGGNGYTF. Full variable domain (missing parts from reference TRBV9 and TRBJ1-2): DSGVTQTPKHLITATGQRVTLRCSPRSGDLSVYWYQQSLDQGLQFLIQYYNGEERAKGNILERFSAQQFPDLHSELNLSSLELGDSALYFCASSVGTTGGNGYTFGSGTRLTVV.

This clonotype was counted a few times. This chain's CDR3 is CASSVIQETQYF. Written as DNA, the CDR3 is TGTGCCAGCAGCGTTATTCAGGAGACCCAGTACTTC. The chain carries TRBV7-8 and TRBJ2-5; D is unclear. Germline loops: CDR1 SGHVS, CDR2 FQNEAQ. CDR3 size: 12 residues. V was clipped by 5 bases and J by 5 bases, with 9 bases between them.

This clonotype was picked up a small number of times. The chain uses TRBV14 and TRBJ1-6; D remains unclear. This CDR3 has 16 residues. V lost 4 bases to trimming and J lost 3 bases, with 13 bases between them. From germline, CDR1 is SGHDN and CDR2 FVKESK. In DNA form, the CDR3 reads TGTGCCAGCAGCCGACCAGGACCGATCTATAATTCACCCCTCCACTTT. Its protein product is CASSRPGPIYNSPLHF.

As for this clonotype: The junction departs from germline at one end; a sequencing error may be responsible. V and J are TRBV14 and TRBJ2-5; a possible D gene is TRBD2 (5 bases). Gene TRBJ2-7 matches the end of the DNA better, so the J call may be wrong. Germline lookup yields CDR1 SGHDN and CDR2 FVKESK. The length of the CDR3 is 14 residues. Here the CDR3 reads CASSRESLSYEQYF. For the CDR3, the DNA is TGTGCCAGTAGCCGGGAATCCCTCTCCTACGAGCAGTACTTC.

The rearrangement uses TRBV20-1 and TRBJ2-4; either TRBD1 or TRBD2 may fit D (5 bases each). Trimming shortened V by 1 base and J by 5 bases, and 12 bases separated the two germline ends. The CDR3 runs 14 residues. Germline values: CDR1 DFQATT, CDR2 SNEGSKA (reference sequence). The DNA for the CDR3 is TGCAGTGCTAGAGTTGGGGGACCCCAAAACATTCAGTACTTC. Its translation: CSARVGGPQNIQYF.

The chain has TRBV6-5 and TRBJ2-7, with D perhaps TRBD2 (6 bases). V was cut by 2 bases and J by 0 bases, with 14 bases left in between. The V gene's germline CDR1 is MNHEY and CDR2 SVGAGI. CDR3 length: 16 amino acids. CDR3 sequence (DNA): TGTGCCAGCAGTTACGACTTGCGGGGCAACTCCTACGAGCAGTACTTC. It yields the protein CASSYDLRGNSYEQYF.

This clonotype showed up just once. The chain combines TRBV7-6 with TRBJ2-7, with D tentatively TRBD1 (6 bases). The germline CDR1 and CDR2 sequences are SGHVS and FNYEAQ. CDR3 length: 14 amino acids. Trimming pared 5 bases from V and 6 bases from J, leaving 17 bases between. DNA for the CDR3: TGTGCCAGCAGCCATGAAGTGGGGGCGATCGAGCAGTACTTC. It codes for CASSHEVGAIEQYF.